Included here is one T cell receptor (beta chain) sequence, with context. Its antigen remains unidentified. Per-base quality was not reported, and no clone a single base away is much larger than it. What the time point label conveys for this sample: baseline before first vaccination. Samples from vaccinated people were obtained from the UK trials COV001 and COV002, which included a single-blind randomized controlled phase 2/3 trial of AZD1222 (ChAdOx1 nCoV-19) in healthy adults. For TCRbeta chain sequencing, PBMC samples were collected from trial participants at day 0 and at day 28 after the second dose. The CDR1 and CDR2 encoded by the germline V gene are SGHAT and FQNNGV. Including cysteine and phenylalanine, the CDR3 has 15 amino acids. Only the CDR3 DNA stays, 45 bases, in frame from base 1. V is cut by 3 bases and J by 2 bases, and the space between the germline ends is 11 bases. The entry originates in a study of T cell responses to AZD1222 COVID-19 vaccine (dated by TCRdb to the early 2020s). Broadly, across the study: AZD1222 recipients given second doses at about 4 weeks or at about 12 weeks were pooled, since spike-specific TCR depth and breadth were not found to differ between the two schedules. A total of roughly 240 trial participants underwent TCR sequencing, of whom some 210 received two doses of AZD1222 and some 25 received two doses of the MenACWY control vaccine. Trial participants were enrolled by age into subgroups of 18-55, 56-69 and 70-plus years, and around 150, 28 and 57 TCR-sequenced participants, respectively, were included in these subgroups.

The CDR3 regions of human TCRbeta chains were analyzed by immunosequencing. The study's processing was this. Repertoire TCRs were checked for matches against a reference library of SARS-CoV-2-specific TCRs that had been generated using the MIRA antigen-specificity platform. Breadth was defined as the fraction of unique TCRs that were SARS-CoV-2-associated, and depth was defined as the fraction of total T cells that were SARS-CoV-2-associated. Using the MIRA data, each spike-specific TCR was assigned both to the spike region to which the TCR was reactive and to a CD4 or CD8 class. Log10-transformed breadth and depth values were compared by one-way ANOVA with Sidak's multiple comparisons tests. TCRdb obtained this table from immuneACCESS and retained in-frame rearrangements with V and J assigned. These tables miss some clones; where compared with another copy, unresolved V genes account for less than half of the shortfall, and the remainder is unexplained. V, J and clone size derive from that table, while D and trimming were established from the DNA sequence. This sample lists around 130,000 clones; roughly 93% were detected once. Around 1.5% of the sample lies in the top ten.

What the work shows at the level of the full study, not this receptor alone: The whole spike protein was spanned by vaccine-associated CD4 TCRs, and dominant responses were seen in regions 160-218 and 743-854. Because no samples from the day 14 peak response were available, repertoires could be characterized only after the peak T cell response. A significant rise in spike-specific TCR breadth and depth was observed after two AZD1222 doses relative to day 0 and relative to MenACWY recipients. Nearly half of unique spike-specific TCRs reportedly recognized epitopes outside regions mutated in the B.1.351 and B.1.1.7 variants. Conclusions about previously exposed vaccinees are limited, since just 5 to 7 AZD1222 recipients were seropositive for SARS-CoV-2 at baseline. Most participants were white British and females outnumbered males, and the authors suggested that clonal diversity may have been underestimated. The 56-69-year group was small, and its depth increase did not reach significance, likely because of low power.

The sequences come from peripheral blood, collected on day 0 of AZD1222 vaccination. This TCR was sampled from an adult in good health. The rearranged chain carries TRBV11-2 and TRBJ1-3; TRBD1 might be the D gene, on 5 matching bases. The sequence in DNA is TGTGCCAGCAGCTTTCAACGAGGGGCTGGAAACACCATATATTTT. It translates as CASSFQRGAGNTIYF.